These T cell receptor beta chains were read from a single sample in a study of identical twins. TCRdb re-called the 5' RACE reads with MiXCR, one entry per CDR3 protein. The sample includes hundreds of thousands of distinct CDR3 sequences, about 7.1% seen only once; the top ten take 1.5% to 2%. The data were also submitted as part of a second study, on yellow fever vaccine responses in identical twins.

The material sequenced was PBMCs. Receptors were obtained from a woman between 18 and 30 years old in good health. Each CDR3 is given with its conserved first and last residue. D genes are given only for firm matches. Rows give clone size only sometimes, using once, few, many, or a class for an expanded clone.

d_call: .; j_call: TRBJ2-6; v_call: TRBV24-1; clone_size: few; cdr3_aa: CATSDPTRVPGANVLTF; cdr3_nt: TGTGCCACCAGTGACCCCACCAGGGTTCCCGGGGCCAACGTCCTGACTTTC
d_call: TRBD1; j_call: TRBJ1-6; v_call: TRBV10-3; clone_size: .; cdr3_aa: CASLRGGDNNSPLHF; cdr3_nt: TGTGCCTCCCTCAGGGGGGGGGATAATAATTCACCCCTCCACTTT
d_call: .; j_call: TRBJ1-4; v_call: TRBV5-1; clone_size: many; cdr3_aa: CASSLASGATNEKLFF; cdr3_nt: TGCGCCAGCAGCTTGGCCTCCGGCGCAACTAATGAAAAACTGTTTTTT
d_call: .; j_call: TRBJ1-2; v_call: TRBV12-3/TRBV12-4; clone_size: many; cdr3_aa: CASSASYGYTF; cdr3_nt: TGTGCCAGCAGTGCAAGCTATGGCTACACCTTC
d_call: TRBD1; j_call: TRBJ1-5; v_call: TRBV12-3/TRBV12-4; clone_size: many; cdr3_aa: CASSPDRGGQPQHF; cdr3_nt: TGTGCCAGCAGTCCTGACAGGGGGGGTCAGCCCCAGCATTTT
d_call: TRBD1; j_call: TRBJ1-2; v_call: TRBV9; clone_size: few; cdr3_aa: CASSADRDGYTF; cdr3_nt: TGTGCCAGCAGCGCAGACAGGGACGGCTACACCTTC
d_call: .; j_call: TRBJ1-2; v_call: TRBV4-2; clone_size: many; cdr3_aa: CASSQDSGSNYGYTF; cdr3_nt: TGTGCCAGCAGCCAAGATTCAGGGTCTAACTATGGCTACACCTTC
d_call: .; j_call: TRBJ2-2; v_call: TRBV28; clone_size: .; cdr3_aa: CASSQSQGGAGELFF; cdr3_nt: TGTGCCAGCAGCCAAAGTCAAGGGGGGGCCGGGGAGCTGTTTTTT
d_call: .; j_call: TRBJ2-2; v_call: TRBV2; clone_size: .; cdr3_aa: CASSLVSANTGELFF; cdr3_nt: TGTGCCAGCAGCCTAGTTAGCGCTAACACCGGGGAGCTGTTTTTT
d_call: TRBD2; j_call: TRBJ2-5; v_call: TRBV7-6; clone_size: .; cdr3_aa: CASSPSGLAELRETQYF; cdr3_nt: TGTGCCAGCAGCCCTTCAGGACTAGCGGAACTAAGGGAGACCCAGTACTTC
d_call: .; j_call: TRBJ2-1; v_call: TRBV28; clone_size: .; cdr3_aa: CASRFSSVSYNEQFF; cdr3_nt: TGTGCCAGCAGGTTCTCTAGTGTCTCCTACAATGAGCAGTTCTTC
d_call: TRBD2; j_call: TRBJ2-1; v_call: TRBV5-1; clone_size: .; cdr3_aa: CASGKAGGFEVEQFF; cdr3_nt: TGCGCCAGCGGAAAAGCGGGGGGTTTTGAGGTTGAGCAGTTCTTC
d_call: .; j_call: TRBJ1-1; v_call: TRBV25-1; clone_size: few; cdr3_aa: CASRRASTEAFF; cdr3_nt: TGTGCCAGCAGGAGGGCTTCGACTGAAGCTTTCTTT
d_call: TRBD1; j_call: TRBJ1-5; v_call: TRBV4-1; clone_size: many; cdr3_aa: CASSQEGTGGGQPQHF; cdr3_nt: TGCGCCAGCAGCCAAGAGGGAACAGGGGGAGGTCAGCCCCAGCATTTT
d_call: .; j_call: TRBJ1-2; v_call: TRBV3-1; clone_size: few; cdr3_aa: CASSQVLLGTNYGYTF; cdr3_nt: TGTGCCAGCAGCCAAGTGCTCCTCGGGACGAACTATGGCTACACCTTC
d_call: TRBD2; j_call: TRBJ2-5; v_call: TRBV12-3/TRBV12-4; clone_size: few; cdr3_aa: CASSFGGGGRETQYF; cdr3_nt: TGTGCCAGCAGTTTTGGCGGGGGGGGCCGAGAGACCCAGTACTTC
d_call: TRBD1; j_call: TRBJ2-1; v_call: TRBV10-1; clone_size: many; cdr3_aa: CASSDGTGKYNEQFF; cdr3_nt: TGCGCCAGCAGTGATGGGACAGGGAAATACAATGAGCAGTTCTTC
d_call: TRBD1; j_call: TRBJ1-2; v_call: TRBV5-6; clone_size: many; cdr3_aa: CASTKDRGRSGGYTF; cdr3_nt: TGTGCCAGCACCAAGGACAGGGGACGTTCCGGTGGCTACACCTTC
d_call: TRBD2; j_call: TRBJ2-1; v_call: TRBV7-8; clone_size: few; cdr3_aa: CASSILAAAYNEQFF; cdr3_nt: TGTGCCAGCAGCATACTAGCGGCCGCATACAATGAGCAGTTCTTC
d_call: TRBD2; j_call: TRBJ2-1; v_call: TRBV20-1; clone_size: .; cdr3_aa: CSARDSGGSYNEQFF; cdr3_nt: TGCAGTGCTAGAGATAGCGGGGGGTCTTACAATGAGCAGTTCTTC
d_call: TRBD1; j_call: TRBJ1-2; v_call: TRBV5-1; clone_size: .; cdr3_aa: CASSFGTANYGYTF; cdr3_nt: TGCGCCAGCAGCTTCGGGACAGCTAACTATGGCTACACCTTC
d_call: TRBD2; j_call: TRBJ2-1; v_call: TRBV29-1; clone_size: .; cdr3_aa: CSVDKRGGDNEQFF; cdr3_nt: TGCAGCGTTGACAAGCGGGGGGGTGATAATGAGCAGTTCTTC
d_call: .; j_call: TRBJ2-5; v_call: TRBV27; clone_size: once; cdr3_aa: CASRIHPPLRRGQETQYF; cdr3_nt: TGTGCCAGCAGGATCCACCCCCCGCTCAGGAGGGGGCAGGAGACCCAGTACTTC
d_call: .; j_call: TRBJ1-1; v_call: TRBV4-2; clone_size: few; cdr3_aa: CASGLPMAGEAFF; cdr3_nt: TGTGCCAGCGGGCTCCCAATGGCTGGTGAAGCTTTCTTT
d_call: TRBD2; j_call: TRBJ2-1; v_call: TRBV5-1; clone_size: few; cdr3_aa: CASSLDRGGSYNEQFF; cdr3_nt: TGCGCCAGCAGCTTGGATCGCGGGGGCTCCTACAATGAGCAGTTCTTC
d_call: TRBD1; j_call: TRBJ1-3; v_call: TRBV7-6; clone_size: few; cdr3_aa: CASSPPTGVGNTIYF; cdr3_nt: TGTGCCAGCAGCCCACCGACAGGGGTAGGAAACACCATATATTTT
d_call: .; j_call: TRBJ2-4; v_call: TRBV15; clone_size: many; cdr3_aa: CATSREAAETQYF; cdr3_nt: TGTGCCACCAGCAGAGAAGCGGCGGAAACTCAGTACTTC
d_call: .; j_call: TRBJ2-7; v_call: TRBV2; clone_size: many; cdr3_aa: CASRARQGLYEQYF; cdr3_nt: TGTGCCAGCAGGGCCCGGCAGGGTCTCTACGAGCAGTACTTC
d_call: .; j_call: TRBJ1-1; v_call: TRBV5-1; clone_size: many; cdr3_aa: CASSTLEGGTGIF; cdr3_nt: TGCGCCAGCAGCACACTGGAGGGGGGCACGGGGATCTTT
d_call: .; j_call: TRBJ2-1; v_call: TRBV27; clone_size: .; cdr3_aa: CASILGRGAGNEQFF; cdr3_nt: TGTGCCAGCATCTTGGGCCGGGGGGCGGGCAATGAGCAGTTCTTC
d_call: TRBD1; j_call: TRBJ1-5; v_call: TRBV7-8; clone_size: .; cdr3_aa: CASRNQGAGQPQHF; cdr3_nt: TGTGCCAGCAGAAATCAGGGGGCCGGTCAGCCCCAGCATTTT
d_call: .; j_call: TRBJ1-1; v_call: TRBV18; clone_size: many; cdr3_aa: CASSPEQALTSGAFF; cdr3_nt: TGTGCCAGCTCACCAGAACAGGCCCTCACTTCGGGAGCTTTCTTT
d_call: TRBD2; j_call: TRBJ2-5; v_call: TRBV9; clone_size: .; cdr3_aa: CASSADGLAGNQETQYF; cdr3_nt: TGTGCCAGCAGCGCCGACGGACTAGCGGGCAACCAAGAGACCCAGTACTTC
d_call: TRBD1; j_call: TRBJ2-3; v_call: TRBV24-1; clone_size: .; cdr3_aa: CATSDRQGDLTDTQYF; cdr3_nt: TGTGCCACCAGTGACCGCCAGGGGGATCTCACAGATACGCAGTATTTT
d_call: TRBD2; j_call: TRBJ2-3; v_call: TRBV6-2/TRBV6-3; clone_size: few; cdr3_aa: CASRGLDLWADTQYF; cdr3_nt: TGTGCCAGCAGGGGACTAGATCTTTGGGCAGATACGCAGTATTTT
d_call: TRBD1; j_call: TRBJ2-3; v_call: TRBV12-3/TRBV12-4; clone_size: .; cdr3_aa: CASMTGTPGDTQYF; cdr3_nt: TGTGCCAGCATGACAGGGACCCCCGGAGATACGCAGTATTTT
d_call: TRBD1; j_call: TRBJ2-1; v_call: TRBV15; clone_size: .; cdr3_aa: CATSKRDRASSYNEQFF; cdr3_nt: TGTGCCACCAGCAAACGCGACAGGGCTAGCTCCTACAATGAGCAGTTCTTC
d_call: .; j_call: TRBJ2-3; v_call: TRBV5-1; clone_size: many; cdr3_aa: CASSLEGAADTQYF; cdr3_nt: TGTGCCAGCAGCTTAGAAGGTGCGGCAGATACGCAGTATTTT
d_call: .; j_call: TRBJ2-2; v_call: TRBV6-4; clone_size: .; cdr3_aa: CASSDSERNTGELFF; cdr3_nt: TGTGCCAGCAGTGACTCTGAGAGAAACACCGGGGAGCTGTTTTTT
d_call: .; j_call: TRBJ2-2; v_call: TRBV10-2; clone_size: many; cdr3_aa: CASSLLAEGNTGELFF; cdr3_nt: TGCGCCAGCAGCCTATTAGCGGAGGGGAACACCGGGGAGCTGTTTTTT
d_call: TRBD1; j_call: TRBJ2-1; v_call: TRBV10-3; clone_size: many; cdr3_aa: CAITQGEVNEQFF; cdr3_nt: TGTGCCATCACTCAGGGGGAAGTGAATGAGCAGTTCTTC
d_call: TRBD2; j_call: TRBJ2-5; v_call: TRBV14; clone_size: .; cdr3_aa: CASSLLGLAAQETQYF; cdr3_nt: TGTGCCAGCAGCCTCCTGGGACTAGCGGCTCAAGAGACCCAGTACTTC
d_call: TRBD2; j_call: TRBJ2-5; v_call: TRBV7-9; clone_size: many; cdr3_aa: CASKTSGGAYETQYF; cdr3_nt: TGTGCCAGCAAGACTAGCGGGGGGGCCTACGAGACCCAGTACTTC
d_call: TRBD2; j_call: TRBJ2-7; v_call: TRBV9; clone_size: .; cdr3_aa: CASSVGASGTYEQYF; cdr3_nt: TGTGCCAGCAGCGTAGGAGCTAGCGGAACCTACGAGCAGTACTTC
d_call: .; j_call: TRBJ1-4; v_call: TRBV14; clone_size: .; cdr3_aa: CASSQDPGAGEKLFF; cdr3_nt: TGTGCCAGCAGCCAAGATCCGGGGGCGGGTGAAAAACTGTTTTTT
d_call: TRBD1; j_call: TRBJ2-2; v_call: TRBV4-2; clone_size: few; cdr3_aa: CASSHRDRDTGELFF; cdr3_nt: TGTGCCAGCAGCCACCGGGACAGGGACACCGGGGAGCTGTTTTTT
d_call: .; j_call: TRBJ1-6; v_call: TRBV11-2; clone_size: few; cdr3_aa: CASSFSPFLTNSPLHF; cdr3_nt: TGTGCCAGCAGCTTTTCCCCATTTCTGACTAATTCACCCCTCCACTTT
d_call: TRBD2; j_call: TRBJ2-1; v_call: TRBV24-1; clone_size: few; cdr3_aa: CATSGPGGLNEQFF; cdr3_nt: TGTGCCACCAGTGGCCCGGGGGGGCTCAATGAGCAGTTCTTC
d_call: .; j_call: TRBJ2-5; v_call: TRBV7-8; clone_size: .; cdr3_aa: CASSSTLTGPGETQYF; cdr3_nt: TGTGCCAGCAGCTCAACCCTTACTGGACCGGGAGAGACCCAGTACTTC
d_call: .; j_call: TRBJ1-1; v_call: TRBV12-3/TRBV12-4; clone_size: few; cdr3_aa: CASSLYRILNTEAFF; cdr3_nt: TGTGCCAGCAGTTTATACAGAATTCTGAACACTGAAGCTTTCTTT
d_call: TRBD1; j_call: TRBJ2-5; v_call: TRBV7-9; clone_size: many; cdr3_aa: CASRPTGVWETQYF; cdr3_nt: TGTGCCAGCAGGCCGACAGGGGTATGGGAGACCCAGTACTTC
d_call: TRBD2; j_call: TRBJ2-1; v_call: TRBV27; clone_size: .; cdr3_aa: CDSSSLTSGGANEQFF; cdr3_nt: TGTGACAGCAGTTCGCTTACTAGCGGGGGGGCGAATGAGCAGTTCTTC
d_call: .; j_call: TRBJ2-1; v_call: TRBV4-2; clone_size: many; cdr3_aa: CASSQDLSSMTYNEQFF; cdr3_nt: TGTGCCAGCAGCCAAGATCTCTCTAGCATGACTTACAATGAGCAGTTCTTC
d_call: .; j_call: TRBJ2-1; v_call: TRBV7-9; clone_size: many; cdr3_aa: CASSLLMAYNEQFF; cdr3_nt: TGTGCCAGCAGCTTATTAATGGCGTACAATGAGCAGTTCTTC
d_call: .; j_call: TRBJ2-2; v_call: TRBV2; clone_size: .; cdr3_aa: CASGRNTGELFF; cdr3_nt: TGTGCCAGCGGCAGGAACACCGGGGAGCTGTTTTTT
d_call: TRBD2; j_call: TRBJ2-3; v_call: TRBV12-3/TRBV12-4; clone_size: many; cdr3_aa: CASSSRLAGKTSTDTQYF; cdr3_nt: TGTGCCAGCAGTTCCCGCCTAGCGGGAAAAACTAGCACAGATACGCAGTATTTT
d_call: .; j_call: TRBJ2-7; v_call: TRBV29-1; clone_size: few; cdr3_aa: CSVQGRSYEQYF; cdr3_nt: TGCAGCGTGCAGGGTCGGTCCTACGAGCAGTACTTC